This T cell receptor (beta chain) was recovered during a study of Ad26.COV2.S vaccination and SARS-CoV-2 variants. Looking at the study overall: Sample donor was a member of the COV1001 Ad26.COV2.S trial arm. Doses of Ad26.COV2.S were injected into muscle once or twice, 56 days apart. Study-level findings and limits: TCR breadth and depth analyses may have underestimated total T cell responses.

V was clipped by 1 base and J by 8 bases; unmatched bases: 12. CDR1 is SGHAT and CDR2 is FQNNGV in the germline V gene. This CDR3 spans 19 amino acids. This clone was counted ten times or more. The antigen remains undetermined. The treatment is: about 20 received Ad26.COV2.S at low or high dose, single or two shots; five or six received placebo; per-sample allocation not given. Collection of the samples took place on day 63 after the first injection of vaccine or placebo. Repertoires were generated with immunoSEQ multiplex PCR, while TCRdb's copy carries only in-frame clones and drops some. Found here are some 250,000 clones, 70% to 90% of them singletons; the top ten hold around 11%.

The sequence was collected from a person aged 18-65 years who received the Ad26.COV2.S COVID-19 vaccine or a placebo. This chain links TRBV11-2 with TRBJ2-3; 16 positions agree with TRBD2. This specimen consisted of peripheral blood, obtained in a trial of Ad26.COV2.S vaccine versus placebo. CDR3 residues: CASSLARGGGTSGRGTQYF. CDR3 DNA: TGTGCCAGCAGCTTAGCCCGAGGAGGAGGGACTAGCGGGAGGGGTACGCAGTATTTT.